This entry concerns a single T cell receptor (beta chain). What it recognizes is unknown. This sample stems from a study of siplizumab effects on memory and regulatory T cells. Whole-study results and caveats: Among alloreactive clones, only a minor fraction mapped to unstimulated subsets. Whether the proliferating Tregs (from siplizumab cultures) were suppressive was not confirmed. Naive T cells looked more diverse than memory cells and looked like major alloresponse contributors.

Sequencing was performed with immunoSEQ multiplex PCR; in TCRdb, only in-frame clones are kept and a portion is missing. The sample carries tens of thousands of clones, approximately 88% recorded once. V lost 0 bases to trimming and J lost 8 bases, with 10 bases between them. There are 13 residues in the CDR3. The germline CDR1 and CDR2 sequences are SGHDN and FVKESK. This chain connects TRBV14 to TRBJ1-1; D unresolved. This receptor was obtained from a human donor in good health. Sequencing was performed on Tregs sorted from blood. The DNA of the CDR3 is TGTGCCAGCAGCCAAGATAGATGGGAGGAAGCTTTCTTT. Translation gives CASSQDRWEEAFF.